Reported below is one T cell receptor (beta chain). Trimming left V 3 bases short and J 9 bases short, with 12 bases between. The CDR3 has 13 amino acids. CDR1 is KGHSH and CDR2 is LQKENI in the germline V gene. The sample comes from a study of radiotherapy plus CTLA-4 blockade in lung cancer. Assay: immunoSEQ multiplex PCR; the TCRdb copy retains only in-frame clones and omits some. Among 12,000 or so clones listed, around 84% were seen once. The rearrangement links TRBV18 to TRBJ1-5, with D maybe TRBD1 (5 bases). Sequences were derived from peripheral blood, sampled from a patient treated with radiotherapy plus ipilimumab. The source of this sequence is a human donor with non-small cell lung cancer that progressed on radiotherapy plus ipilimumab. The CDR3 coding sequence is TGTGCCAGCTCACCGGGCGGTACAGGGCCCCAGCATTTT. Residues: CASSPGGTGPQHF.